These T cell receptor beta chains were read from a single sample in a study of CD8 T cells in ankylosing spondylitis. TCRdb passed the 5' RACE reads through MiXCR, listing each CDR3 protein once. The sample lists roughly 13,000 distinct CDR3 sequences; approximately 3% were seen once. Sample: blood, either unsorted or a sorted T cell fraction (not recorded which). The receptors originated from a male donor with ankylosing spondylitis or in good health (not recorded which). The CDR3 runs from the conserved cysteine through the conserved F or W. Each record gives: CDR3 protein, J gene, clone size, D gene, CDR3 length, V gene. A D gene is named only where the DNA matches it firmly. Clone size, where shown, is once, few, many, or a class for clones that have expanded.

CDR3: CASSVVLGGAAEAFF
J: TRBJ1-1
size: many
D: NA
length: 15
V: TRBV9

CDR3: CASSVGSRTDTQYF
J: TRBJ2-3
size: many
D: NA
length: 14
V: TRBV9

CDR3: CASSVAGGSYNEQFF
J: TRBJ2-1
size: many
D: NA
length: 15
V: TRBV9

CDR3: CASSALFNEQFF
J: TRBJ2-1
size: many
D: NA
length: 12
V: TRBV9

CDR3: CASSVGTGEQFF
J: TRBJ2-1
size: many
D: NA
length: 12
V: TRBV9

CDR3: CASSVGGTGITYEQYF
J: TRBJ2-7
size: many
D: TRBD1
length: 16
V: TRBV9

CDR3: CASSVQLNTEAFF
J: TRBJ1-1
size: many
D: NA
length: 13
V: TRBV9

CDR3: CASSVGAQGLGGEKLFF
J: TRBJ1-4
size: medium-sized
D: NA
length: 17
V: TRBV9

CDR3: CASSPRLDRVYNEQFF
J: TRBJ2-1
size: many
D: TRBD1
length: 16
V: TRBV9

CDR3: CASQLLQPQHF
J: TRBJ1-5
size: many
D: NA
length: 11
V: TRBV27

CDR3: CASSELDRPSTDTQYF
J: TRBJ2-3
size: many
D: NA
length: 16
V: TRBV9

CDR3: CASSMGQGNYGYTF
J: TRBJ1-2
size: NA
D: TRBD1
length: 14
V: TRBV9

CDR3: CASSDGVNEKLFF
J: TRBJ1-4
size: many
D: NA
length: 13
V: TRBV9

CDR3: CASSVGIWSGGAPDTQYF
J: TRBJ2-3
size: many
D: TRBD2
length: 18
V: TRBV9

CDR3: CASSRDSYNSPLHF
J: TRBJ1-6
size: medium-sized
D: TRBD1
length: 14
V: TRBV9

CDR3: CASSPPLGRVGRTDTQYF
J: TRBJ2-3
size: many
D: NA
length: 18
V: TRBV11-3

CDR3: CASSPRGASGGGETQYF
J: TRBJ2-5
size: many
D: TRBD2
length: 17
V: TRBV9

CDR3: CASPPEGLHEQYF
J: TRBJ2-7
size: many
D: NA
length: 13
V: TRBV7-2

CDR3: CASRHHRGAKNIQYF
J: TRBJ2-4
size: many
D: NA
length: 15
V: TRBV21-1

CDR3: CASSAGQGYGQPQHF
J: TRBJ1-5
size: many
D: TRBD1
length: 15
V: TRBV9

CDR3: CASSVASGYTGELFF
J: TRBJ2-2
size: many
D: NA
length: 15
V: TRBV9

CDR3: CASSPHLNTEAFF
J: TRBJ1-1
size: many
D: NA
length: 13
V: TRBV9

CDR3: CASSARGSTDTQYF
J: TRBJ2-3
size: few
D: NA
length: 14
V: TRBV9

CDR3: CASIKKGQGNSPLHF
J: TRBJ1-6
size: many
D: NA
length: 15
V: TRBV21-1

CDR3: CASSVDRGDTIYF
J: TRBJ1-3
size: many
D: TRBD1
length: 13
V: TRBV9

CDR3: CASSVVGGATDTQYF
J: TRBJ2-3
size: medium-sized
D: TRBD1
length: 15
V: TRBV9

CDR3: CASSVGGGEQTQYF
J: TRBJ2-5
size: many
D: NA
length: 14
V: TRBV9

CDR3: CASSLTSGFSDTQYF
J: TRBJ2-3
size: many
D: TRBD2
length: 15
V: TRBV9

CDR3: CASSVTSSVDTGELFF
J: TRBJ2-2
size: medium-sized
D: NA
length: 16
V: TRBV9

CDR3: CASSVETGSSYEQYF
J: TRBJ2-7
size: medium-sized
D: NA
length: 15
V: TRBV9

CDR3: CASSVVGGRFSEQYF
J: TRBJ2-7
size: many
D: NA
length: 15
V: TRBV9

CDR3: CASSVGASGRGSTDTQYF
J: TRBJ2-3
size: many
D: TRBD2
length: 18
V: TRBV9

CDR3: CASSVVGANTGELFF
J: TRBJ2-2
size: medium-sized
D: NA
length: 15
V: TRBV9

CDR3: CASSVALSGTSGDGELFF
J: TRBJ2-2
size: many
D: TRBD2
length: 18
V: TRBV9

CDR3: CASSVASGLNTGELFF
J: TRBJ2-2
size: many
D: TRBD2
length: 16
V: TRBV9